This T cell receptor beta chain is from a study of T-cell reconstitution after alpha-beta-depleted transplantation in children. The library targeted TCRbeta and was prepared with unique molecular identifiers. One entry per CDR3 protein results from TCRdb running MiXCR on the PCR reads. Here the sample spans about 400,000 distinct CDR3 sequences, about a fifth being singletons. This clonotype was observed a few times. CDR1 is DFQATT, CDR2 SNEGSKA, per germline (reference sequence). The CDR3 loop spans 14 amino acids. Trimming removed 6 bases from V and 6 bases from J, with 18 bases in between. The chain is built from TRBV20-1 and TRBJ1-5; the D is unclear. The TCR originated in a human donor who donated a stem cell graft to a child with acute myeloid leukemia. Sequences were derived from PBMCs from the stem cell graft donor, sampled from the stem cell graft. CDR3 DNA sequence: TGCAGTGCCATATTGGACCGGGAGGTTCAGCCCCAGCATTTT. Translating gives CSAILDREVQPQHF.